This T cell receptor beta chain was sequenced in a study of T cell repertoires in cytomegalovirus infection. Study-level background: An indication of both CMV infection and matching HLA type came from public TCR beta signatures.

V dropped 5 bases and J dropped 1 base, with 18 bases sitting between them. This CDR3 region has 16 residues. The germline V gene has CDR1 DFQATT and CDR2 SNEGSKA (reference sequence). Findings and caveats of the study: It was HLA-C-restricted CMV-specific TCR beta clonotypes that dominated the response ex vivo. Based on cumulative public TCR beta family frequency, carriers of CMV plus the relevant HLA were identified.

TCRdb recomputed calls from the reads with MiXCR, one row per CDR3 protein. The sample lists hundreds of thousands of distinct CDR3 sequences, roughly 16% occurring once. About this clonotype itself: What it recognizes is unknown.

The origin of this receptor is a human donor in good health (CMV status not recorded). Some clones in this sample may be carry-over from other donors' samples. The rearrangement joins TRBV20-1 to TRBJ1-5; tentatively, D is TRBD1 (6 bases). Material: PBMCs. CDR3 in amino acids: CSAPGEPGVSNQPQHF. CDR3 bases: TGCAGTGCTCCCGGGGAACCAGGGGTAAGCAATCAGCCCCAGCATTTT.